The TCR beta chain described here comes from a study of cytomegalovirus exposure and HLA in healthy donors. At the level of the study: Early released data comprised 80 million to 90 million unique TCRs from HLA-typed donors.

The CDR3 has 15 amino acids. Unmatched junction bases numbered 5, after V lost 1 base and J lost 4 bases. Germline V lookup: CDR1 SEHNR, CDR2 FQNEAQ (reference sequence). General study points: CMV serostatus was the sole immune exposure information available.

The PCR was carried out with 60 Vbeta primers and 13 Jbeta primers. Sequenced by immunoSEQ multiplex PCR; TCRdb stores in-frame clones only, minus some. The sample consists of under 200,000 clones, 65% to 80% of them appearing once. Donors in the study were healthy people who gave bone marrow. Though probably carrying unrecorded immune exposures, donors were nominally healthy at sampling. Worth noting for this clone: Its cognate antigen is unknown.

This receptor was obtained from a woman aged 50 to 60 in good health and CMV-seropositive. V gene TRBV7-9 combines with J gene TRBJ1-2, with 8 bases lining up with TRBD1. Material: PBMCs. The CDR3 reads CASSLVQGAGYGYTF. CDR3 in DNA: TGTGCCAGCAGCTTAGTTCAGGGGGCTGGCTATGGCTACACCTTC.